Listed here are 8 T cell receptor beta chains from one sample, sequenced in a study of radiation and T cells in renal cell carcinoma. This table comes from immunoSEQ multiplex PCR, and its TCRdb copy is limited to in-frame clones, with some not included. Of 100,000 to 150,000 clones in the sample, about 81% were seen once. Time point described: blood 2 weeks post-SBRT. Treatment meaning: 15 Gy SBRT to primary tumor, nephrectomy 4 weeks later. Specimen: blood, collected from a patient whose treatment included radiotherapy and nephrectomy. These receptors were obtained from a man aged 50 to 60 with renal cell carcinoma.

The chain links TRBV18 to TRBJ2-1; 7 bases fit TRBD2. The ends lost 4 bases at V and 8 bases at J; junction bases unmatched: 8. The germline V gene has CDR1 KGHSH and CDR2 LQKENI. CDR3 length equals 14 residues. CDR3 in DNA: TGTGCCAGCTCACTAAAGGTACGGGAGGATGAGCAGTTCTTC. Translated, it gives CASSLKVREDEQFF.

This chain connects TRBV28 to TRBJ2-5; 7 nucleotides agree with TRBD2. This CDR3 has 14 amino acids. Germline CDR1 reads MDHEN; CDR2 reads SYDVKM. With V trimmed by 7 bases and J by 3 bases, 8 bases remained unmatched. CDR3 nucleotides: TGTGCCAGCACCCCGGGAGGCCGGGAAGAGACCCAGTACTTC. Translation gives CASTPGGREETQYF.

This chain uses TRBV4-3 with TRBJ2-7; 8 nucleotides agree with TRBD1. Germline V gene sequence: CDR1 LGHNA, CDR2 YSLEER. There are 17 residues in the CDR3. Trimming at V came to 0 bases and at J to 6 bases, leaving 13 bases not matched to a gene. CDR3 sequence reads: CASSQDLGQGPTVEQYF. As DNA, the CDR3 is TGCGCCAGCAGCCAAGATCTTGGACAGGGACCTACGGTCGAGCAGTACTTC.

The CDR3 coding sequence is TGCGCCAGCAGTGAAGTCTACAATGAGCAGTTCTTC. Translation: CASSEVYNEQFF. V usage is TRBV10-2 and J usage is TRBJ2-1; no definite D call. Germline V CDR1 and CDR2: WSHSY, SAAADI. V shed 3 bases and J shed 3 bases, with 3 bases lying between them. The CDR3 runs to 12 residues.

The V call is TRBV10-3, the J call TRBJ1-3; 8 positions match TRBD1. The germline gives CDR1 ENHRY, CDR2 SYGVKD. CDR3 length: 15 residues. The V gene end was trimmed by 10 bases and the J gene end by 3 bases; junction bases not matched to a gene: 11. The CDR3 protein is CATIGTGLFGNTIYF. The CDR3 bases are TGTGCCACCATCGGGACAGGTCTTTTTGGAAACACCATATATTTT.

The V call is TRBV27, the J call TRBJ1-2; 7 bases match TRBD1. Losses at the gene ends were 3 bases for V and 4 bases for J; bases not matched to a gene: 8. Germline-derived CDR1 and CDR2 are MNHEY and SMNVEV (reference sequence). This CDR3 contains 15 residues. The CDR3 bases are TGTGCCAGCAGTTTCGACGGAGGGGGCTTCTATGGCTACACCTTC. This sequence encodes CASSFDGGGFYGYTF.

A few counts support this clone. The chain employs TRBV9 and TRBJ1-2, with unresolved D. This CDR3 spans 14 amino acids. Trimming stripped 0 bases from V and 0 bases from J, with 6 bases between. The germline V gene encodes CDR1 SGDLS and CDR2 YYNGEE. In DNA, the CDR3 is TGTGCCAGCAGCGTAGGGGGTACTAACTATGGCTACACCTTC. As protein: CASSVGGTNYGYTF. Complete variable domain (other parts from reference TRBV9 and TRBJ1-2): DSGVTQTPKHLITATGQRVTLRCSPRSGDLSVYWYQQSLDQGLQFLIQYYNGEERAKGNILERFSAQQFPDLHSELNLSSLELGDSALYFCASSVGGTNYGYTFGSGTRLTVV.

J is TRBJ1-4 and V is TRBV5-1; D is possibly TRBD1 (6 bases). Germline CDR1 reads SGHRS; CDR2 reads YFSETQ. Deletions cut 4 bases from V and 8 bases from J, with 18 bases between. The CDR3 has 15 residues. CDR3 region: CASSEATGTTEKLFF. The CDR3 DNA is TGCGCCAGCAGCGAGGCCACCGGGACAACCGAAAAACTGTTTTTT.